The TCR beta chain described here comes from a study of OX40 agonist ivuxolimab in advanced cancers. Turning to the study itself: Ivuxolimab, an agonist antibody against OX40 (CD134), was given to patients. Patients with prior anti-PD-1, anti-PD-L1 or anti-CTLA-4 therapy were eligible; less than 50% had some. One patient with hepatocellular carcinoma and two with cutaneous melanoma, three in all, had partial responses.

This table comes from immunoSEQ multiplex PCR, and its TCRdb copy is limited to in-frame clones, with some not included. The top ten hold 6.5% of the sample, which has approximately 82,000 clones, around 84% seen once. V shed 0 bases and J shed 6 bases, with 3 bases lying between them. The CDR3 totals 12 residues. Germline assignment: CDR1 SGHDT and CDR2 YYEEEE. The origin of this receptor is an adult with an advanced solid tumor such as melanoma, head and neck, liver or kidney cancer. The source was CD4+ or CD8+ T cells sorted from blood, collected in a trial of the OX40 agonist ivuxolimab. The gene calls are TRBV5-6 and TRBJ2-2; no clear D. Written as DNA, the CDR3 is TGTGCCAGCAGCTTGGTCGCCGGGGAGCTGTTTTTT. It encodes CASSLVAGELFF.